The rows below give T cell receptor beta chains drawn from one sample of a study of cytomegalovirus exposure and HLA in healthy donors. Assay used: immunoSEQ multiplex PCR; TCRdb lists only in-frame clones, some missing. The data show approximately 190,000 clones, and the top ten clones hold less than 6.5%. The sequenced sample was PBMCs. Receptor source: a man in his thirties or forties in good health and CMV-seronegative. Both conserved end residues are part of each CDR3. The order of the fields is V gene, CDR3 length, J gene, D gene, CDR3 DNA, CDR3 protein. D genes are given only for firm matches.

TRBV14	17	TRBJ2-5	TRBD2	TGTGCCAGCAGCCACGGACTAGCGGGAGTGTCTGCAGAGACCCAGTACTTC	CASSHGLAGVSAETQYF
TRBV9	16	TRBJ2-7	.	TGTGCCAGCAGCCCCCGCGGGGGCGCTAGCTCCTACGAGCAGTACTTC	CASSPRGGASSYEQYF
TRBV30	14	TRBJ1-5	.	TGTGCCTGGAGTGTTGGGGCGATCCATCAGCCCCAGCATTTT	CAWSVGAIHQPQHF
TRBV9	15	TRBJ1-2	TRBD1	TGTGCCAGCAGCCCCACAGGGGGCCCTAACTATGGCTACACCTTC	CASSPTGGPNYGYTF
TRBV28	16	TRBJ2-2	TRBD1	TGTGCCAGCAGGATTACAGGGGGTACGGTCACCGGGGAGCTGTTTTTT	CASRITGGTVTGELFF
TRBV5-1	14	TRBJ2-2	.	TGCGCCAGCAGCCCGACTGCTAACACCGGGGAGCTGTTTTTT	CASSPTANTGELFF
TRBV7-9	14	TRBJ1-2	.	TGTGCCAGCAGCTTAGGAGGACAGAACTATGGCTACACCTTC	CASSLGGQNYGYTF
TRBV9	13	TRBJ1-1	.	TGTGCCAGCAGCGTATGGCCGAACACTGAAGCTTTCTTT	CASSVWPNTEAFF
TRBV5-4	14	TRBJ1-6	.	TGTGCCAGCAGTCGACAGGAAGGGGGTTCACCCCTCCACTTT	CASSRQEGGSPLHF
TRBV5-1	15	TRBJ2-1	TRBD1	TGCGCCAGCAGCTTACGGACAGGAGGCTACAATGAGCAGTTCTTC	CASSLRTGGYNEQFF
TRBV9	15	TRBJ2-5	.	TGTGCCAGCAGCGTAGCTTTCGGGAAGTGGGAGACCCAGTACTTC	CASSVAFGKWETQYF
TRBV7-6	13	TRBJ1-2	.	TGTGCCAGCAGCTCCACCTGGGGGGTTGGCTACACCTTC	CASSSTWGVGYTF
TRBV11-2	15	TRBJ2-1	TRBD2	TGTGCCAGCAGCGCCCGACTAGCGTCCCACAATGAGCAGTTCTTC	CASSARLASHNEQFF
TRBV6-1	14	TRBJ2-7	.	TGTGCCAGCAGTGAAAGCGGAATGCCCTACGAGCAGTACTTC	CASSESGMPYEQYF
TRBV18	15	TRBJ2-7	TRBD1	TGTGCCAGCTCACTAACCCGGGACAGGGCCTACGAGCAGTACTTC	CASSLTRDRAYEQYF
TRBV7-8	15	TRBJ2-7	TRBD1	TGTGCCAGCAGCCGGGGGACAGGGACATCCTACGAGCAGTACTTC	CASSRGTGTSYEQYF
TRBV4-3	17	TRBJ1-4	.	TGCGCCAGCAGCCAAGGCGGCGGGGGGGGTCCTAATGAAAAACTGTTTTTT	CASSQGGGGGPNEKLFF
TRBV2	15	TRBJ2-5	TRBD2	TGTGCCAGCAGAATTGGGCTAGCGGGGGGCGAGACCCAGTACTTC	CASRIGLAGGETQYF
TRBV4-2	15	TRBJ1-2	TRBD1	TGTGCCAGCAGCCAAGCCGGGACAGTAAACTATGGCTACACCTTC	CASSQAGTVNYGYTF
TRBV28	15	TRBJ2-3	.	TGTGCCAGCAGGGGAGCTGACTCGGGGGAAGATACGCAGTATTTT	CASRGADSGEDTQYF
TRBV11-3	15	TRBJ1-2	TRBD1	TGTGCCAGCAGCTCCATCACAGGGGGCTATAGCGGCTACACCTTC	CASSSITGGYSGYTF
TRBV10-3	14	TRBJ2-7	TRBD1	TGTGCCATCAGGGGGACAGACTTCCAGGGCGAGCAGTACTTC	CAIRGTDFQGEQYF
TRBV7-8	17	TRBJ1-2	.	TGTGCCAGCAGCTTAGCCCGGGAGTACGCTACTAACTATGGCTACACCTTC	CASSLAREYATNYGYTF
TRBV4-1	15	TRBJ1-1	.	TGCGCCAGCAGCCAAGAAAGTCGGGGGAACACTGAAGCTTTCTTT	CASSQESRGNTEAFF
TRBV7-7	15	TRBJ2-5	TRBD1	TGTGCCAGCAGCCCCCCCCCGACAGGGAAAGAGACCCAGTACTTC	CASSPPPTGKETQYF
TRBV6-1	10	TRBJ2-7	.	TGTGCCAGCCAGGGTTACGAGCAGTACTTC	CASQGYEQYF
TRBV19	15	TRBJ1-1	TRBD1	TGTGCCAGTAGACAACCCGGGACAGGGGGCAATGAAGCTTTCTTT	CASRQPGTGGNEAFF
TRBV7-8	20	TRBJ2-1	.	TGTGCCAGCAGCTTACGAATCCGGTCGTCGAGGAGGGAGTCCTACAATGAGCAGTTCTTC	CASSLRIRSSRRESYNEQFF
TRBV6-5	16	TRBJ1-2	TRBD1	TGTGCCAGCAGTTACTTTTCCTGGGACAGCGCCTATGGCTACACCTTC	CASSYFSWDSAYGYTF
TRBV6-5	16	TRBJ2-1	.	TGTGCCAGCAGTTACTCTCCGACAGTTACCTACAATGAGCAGTTCTTC	CASSYSPTVTYNEQFF
TRBV5-1	15	TRBJ1-4	.	TGCGCCAGCAGCTTGGTAGCAGGGAATGGTGAAAAACTGTTTTTT	CASSLVAGNGEKLFF
TRBV25-1	15	TRBJ1-1	.	TGTGCCAGCAGTCACGGGAAAGGAATGAACACTGAAGCTTTCTTT	CASSHGKGMNTEAFF
TRBV10-2	15	TRBJ2-1	.	TGCGCCAGCGATAAGCGTAGCGGAGCCCACAATGAGCAGTTCTTC	CASDKRSGAHNEQFF